Listed here are 30 T cell receptor beta chains from one sample, sequenced in a study of CD8 T cells in ankylosing spondylitis. TCRdb called the 5' RACE reads again in MiXCR, with one record for every CDR3 protein. The sample carries under 200,000 distinct CDR3 sequences, 11% recorded once. Specimen: blood, either unsorted or a sorted T cell fraction (not recorded which). Receptors were obtained from a male donor with ankylosing spondylitis or in good health (not recorded which).

The sample holds many counts of this clonotype. CDR3 in amino acids: CASSYAENQPQHF. In DNA form, the CDR3 reads TGTGCCAGCAGTTACGCTGAAAATCAGCCCCAGCATTTT. The gene calls are TRBV6-5 and TRBJ1-5; D gene ambiguous. CDR1 MNHEY and CDR2 SVGAGI come from the germline V gene. The CDR3 length is 13 residues. V gave up 2 bases and J gave up 4 bases, with 6 bases separating them.

This clonotype was detected ten times or more. J is TRBJ2-1 and V is TRBV5-1, with 8 nucleotides matching TRBD2. Per germline, CDR1 SGHRS and CDR2 YFSETQ. There are 18 residues in the CDR3. The trim removed 0 bases at V and 0 bases at J, leaving 8 bases unmatched. CDR3 amino acids: CASSLGSGIRSSYNEQFF. As DNA, the CDR3 is TGCGCCAGCAGCTTGGGTAGCGGGATAAGGAGCTCCTACAATGAGCAGTTCTTC. Drawing the rest from reference TRBV5-1 and TRBJ2-1, the complete variable domain is KAGVTQTPRYLIKTRGQQVTLSCSPISGHRSVSWYQQTPGQGLQFLFEYFSETQRNKGNFPGRFSGRQFSNSRSEMNVSTLELGDSALYLCASSLGSGIRSSYNEQFFGPGTRLTVL.

In this sample, this clonotype turned up many times. The V gene is TRBV20-1, the J gene TRBJ2-7; TRBD1 aligns across 9 bases. After removal of 5 bases from V and 2 bases from J, the junction contained 7 bases not matched to a gene. The germline CDR1 and CDR2 sequences are DFQATT and SNEGSKA (reference sequence). The CDR3 is made up of 14 amino acids. The CDR3 DNA is TGCAGTGCTCCCCGAAGACAGGGGGCCTACGAGCAGTACTTC. Translation gives CSAPRRQGAYEQYF.

This clonotype was recorded many times. The rearrangement uses TRBV20-1 and TRBJ2-1; maybe TRBD2 (6 bases). The CDR3 sequence is 12 residues long. The germline V gene has CDR1 DFQATT and CDR2 SNEGSKA (reference sequence). Written as DNA, the CDR3 is TGCAGGGCGAGGCGGGATGACAGTGAGCAGTTCTTC. Residues: CRARRDDSEQFF.

The rearrangement joins TRBV5-1 to TRBJ2-7, with D unresolved. The length of the CDR3 is 15 residues. The V end lost 0 bases, the J end lost 2 bases, and 12 bases lay between the germline ends. CDR1 is SGHRS and CDR2 is YFSETQ in the germline V gene. The CDR3 DNA sequence: TGCGCCAGCAGCTTGGGTGCAGGTGGGACCTACGAGCAGTACTTC. Protein product: CASSLGAGGTYEQYF.

In this sample, this clonotype turned up many times. The chain combines TRBV7-9 with TRBJ1-2; D ambiguous. Germline V CDR1 and CDR2: SEHNR, FQNEAQ (reference sequence). The V end was cut by 5 bases, the J end by 6 bases, with 13 bases between. This CDR3 comprises 13 residues. CDR3 coding DNA: TGTGCCAGCAGCCCCGGGCGGGGAAATGGCTACACCTTC. It yields the protein CASSPGRGNGYTF.

This clonotype was counted many times. The genes are TRBV19 and TRBJ1-1, with D maybe TRBD1 (6 bases). CDR1 and CDR2 from the germline V gene are LNHDA and SQIVND (reference sequence). The CDR3 loop spans 14 amino acids. The V gene lost 0 bases and the J gene lost 5 bases, with 10 bases spanning the gap. The CDR3 DNA follows: TGTGCCAGTAGTATAGACGGGGGGCCAACTGAAGCTTTCTTT. Translated: CASSIDGGPTEAFF. Filled out from reference TRBV19 and TRBJ1-1, the complete variable domain reads DGGITQSPKYLFRKEGQNVTLSCEQNLNHDAMYWYRQDPGQGLRLIYYSQIVNDFQKGDIAEGYSVSREKKESFPLTVTSAQKNPTAFYLCASSIDGGPTEAFFGQGTRLTVV.

This clonotype was counted at least ten times. The chain employs TRBV11-1 and TRBJ1-2, with TRBD1 identical over 7 bases. V was pared by 5 bases and J by 4 bases, with 4 bases of the junction left unmatched. The germline gives CDR1 SGHAT, CDR2 FQDESV (reference sequence). The CDR3 has 13 residues. CDR3 sequence: CASSRTGIYGYTF. The CDR3 DNA is TGTGCCAGCAGCCGGACAGGAATCTATGGCTACACCTTC. The complete variable domain, with remaining parts taken from reference TRBV11-1 and TRBJ1-2, reads EAEVAQSPRYKITEKSQAVAFWCDPISGHATLYWYRQILGQGPELLVQFQDESVVDDSQLPKDRFSAERLKGVDSTLKIQPAELGDSAMYLCASSRTGIYGYTFGSGTRLTVV.

At least ten counts were recorded for this clonotype. The chain joins TRBV20-1 to TRBJ2-1, with 7 nucleotides matching TRBD2. This CDR3 comprises 15 residues. V lost 3 bases to trimming and J lost 7 bases; unmatched junction nucleotides: 12. Germline assignment: CDR1 DFQATT and CDR2 SNEGSKA (reference sequence). The CDR3 sequence: CSASGGSVSRNEQFF. The CDR3 DNA sequence: TGCAGTGCTAGCGGCGGGAGTGTCTCGAGGAATGAGCAGTTCTTC.

This clonotype came up many times. The V and J genes are TRBV25-1 and TRBJ1-2; D gene unclear. Germline CDR1 and CDR2: MGHDK and SYGVNS. The CDR3 runs to 11 residues. Trimming left V 6 bases short and J 6 bases short, with 8 bases between. This CDR3 reads CASSAPNGYTF. DNA for the CDR3: TGTGCCAGCAGCGCGCCTAATGGCTACACCTTC.

This clonotype was picked up many times. This chain links TRBV7-8 with TRBJ1-6, with 7 bases lining up with TRBD1. Germline loops: CDR1 SGHVS, CDR2 FQNEAQ. The V gene end was trimmed by 5 bases and the J gene end by 9 bases; junction bases not matched to a gene: 7. The CDR3 consists of 14 residues. The CDR3, as DNA: TGTGCCAGCAGCCTACCGGGACAGTTTTCACCCCTCCACTTT. This sequence encodes CASSLPGQFSPLHF.

This clonotype was picked up many times. The chain joins TRBV7-8 to TRBJ2-5, with TRBD2 as a possible D gene (5 bases). Germline-derived CDR1 and CDR2 are SGHVS and FQNEAQ. This CDR3 has 15 residues. Deletions cut 3 bases from V and 2 bases from J, with 13 bases between. The CDR3 sequence is CASSFSGYSQETQYF. The CDR3 bases are TGTGCCAGCAGCTTCAGCGGCTACTCTCAAGAGACCCAGTACTTC.

CDR3 nucleotide sequence: TGTGCCAGCAGCTGGGGAGGGGGAGCAACTAATGAAAAACTGTTTTTT. Protein product: CASSWGGGATNEKLFF. The rearrangement links TRBV7-8 to TRBJ1-4, with D possibly TRBD1 on 6 matching bases. This CDR3 is built from 16 residues. Germline CDR1 and CDR2: SGHVS and FQNEAQ. V lost 4 bases to trimming and J lost 0 bases, with 12 bases between them.

V is TRBV20-1 and J is TRBJ2-3, with D unresolved. CDR3 length: 17 residues. With 3 bases removed from V and 0 bases from J, the gap between germline ends came to 19 bases. Germline assignment: CDR1 DFQATT and CDR2 SNEGSKA (reference sequence). CDR3 loop: CSARPSSGKISTDTQYF. In DNA form, the CDR3 reads TGCAGTGCTAGGCCCTCGTCCGGCAAGATAAGCACAGATACGCAGTATTTT.

This clonotype was observed at least ten times. This chain connects TRBV6-1 to TRBJ2-7; 8 bases match TRBD1. Trimming cost V 7 bases and J 0 bases; bases outside gene matches: 2. The germline gives CDR1 MNHNS, CDR2 SASEGT. This CDR3 is built from 13 residues. In DNA form, the CDR3 reads TGTGCCAGCAACGACAGGGGCTCCTACGAGCAGTACTTC. Protein product: CASNDRGSYEQYF.

This clonotype was observed many times. This chain uses TRBV11-2 with TRBJ1-2, with D unclear. Germline loops: CDR1 SGHAT, CDR2 FQNNGV. Trimming stripped 2 bases from V and 4 bases from J, with 5 bases between. The CDR3 loop spans 12 amino acids. The CDR3 region is CASSLQGYGYTF. In DNA form, the CDR3 reads TGTGCCAGCAGCTTACAAGGCTATGGCTACACCTTC.

The chain employs TRBV4-1 and TRBJ2-7, with 13 bases fitting TRBD2. V lost 0 bases, J lost 6 bases, and 8 bases stayed unmatched. Germline CDR1 MGHRA, CDR2 YSYEKL. The CDR3 spans 17 residues. CDR3 DNA sequence: TGCGCCAGCAGCCAAGATCTGAGGACTAGCGGGAGCGGCGAGCAGTACTTC. It specifies CASSQDLRTSGSGEQYF.

The rearrangement uses TRBV5-1 and TRBJ1-2; D unresolved. Trimming pared 4 bases from V and 4 bases from J, leaving 14 bases between. The CDR3 is made up of 14 amino acids. Germline V gene sequence: CDR1 SGHRS, CDR2 YFSETQ. CDR3 DNA sequence: TGCGCCAGCAGCCCTGACGCTGAGTCCTATGGCTACACCTTC. As protein: CASSPDAESYGYTF.

The chain uses TRBV5-1 and TRBJ2-3; 13 nucleotides match TRBD2. Germline V lookup: CDR1 SGHRS, CDR2 YFSETQ. This CDR3 is built from 14 residues. The ends lost 7 bases at V and 4 bases at J; junction bases unmatched: 3. The CDR3 DNA reads as TGCGCCAGCCGCGGACTAGCGGGAGCAGATACGCAGTATTTT. Protein product: CASRGLAGADTQYF.

This clonotype came up a few times. The gene calls are TRBV6-1 and TRBJ2-6; D gene unclear. The V and J ends lost 6 bases and 1 base respectively, with 7 bases between them. CDR1 and CDR2 (germline): MNHNS, SASEGT. The CDR3 is made up of 14 amino acids. CDR3 in amino acids: CASRIGSGANVLTF. CDR3 bases: TGTGCCAGCAGGATAGGGTCTGGGGCCAACGTCCTGACTTTC.

The chain uses TRBV7-2 and TRBJ1-2, with TRBD1 matching 8 bases. This CDR3 spans 14 amino acids. Germline V CDR1 and CDR2: SGHTA, FQGNSA. The V gene end was trimmed by 5 bases and the J gene end by 5 bases; junction bases not matched to a gene: 7. CDR3 bases: TGTGCCAGCAGCATCTCGACAGGGGATTATGGCTACACCTTC. Translated, it gives CASSISTGDYGYTF.

This clonotype was seen more than once but under ten times. V usage is TRBV5-1 and J usage is TRBJ2-2; TRBD2 might be the D (6 bases). This CDR3 spans 14 amino acids. The V gene's germline CDR1 is SGHRS and CDR2 YFSETQ. V lost 3 bases to trimming and J lost 6 bases, with 12 bases between them. CDR3: CASSWASSAGELFF. CDR3 coding DNA: TGCGCCAGCAGCTGGGCTTCTAGCGCCGGGGAGCTGTTTTTT.

This clonotype occurred a few times. V usage is TRBV6-1 and J usage is TRBJ1-5; TRBD1 aligns across 8 bases. This CDR3 has 13 amino acids. J lost 6 bases, V lost 7 bases, and 5 bases had no gene match. Germline values: CDR1 MNHNS, CDR2 SASEGT. The CDR3 loop reads CASTDRGGQPQHF. Written as DNA, the CDR3 is TGTGCCAGCACTGACAGGGGTGGTCAGCCCCAGCATTTT.

This clonotype appeared a single time. With a much larger clone just one base away, this may be a read error. The J gene is TRBJ2-1, the V gene TRBV20-1, with 8 positions matching TRBD1. The junction had 16 bases not matched to a gene; V was cut back by 6 bases and J by 9 bases. In germline, CDR1 is DFQATT, CDR2 SNEGSKA (reference sequence). The CDR3 consists of 15 residues. CDR3 amino acids: CSARTGLAGPCEQFF. The DNA for the CDR3 is TGCAGTGCCAGGACAGGGCTAGCTGGTCCGTGTGAGCAGTTCTTC.

In its sample, this clonotype was seen many times. The chain carries TRBV2 and TRBJ1-4; D may be TRBD1 (5 bases). Trimming shortened V by 10 bases and J by 3 bases, and 12 bases separated the two germline ends. The CDR3 runs 13 residues. Looked up from germline, CDR1 is SNHLY and CDR2 is FYNNEI. The CDR3 here is CANQGVANEKLFF. DNA for the CDR3: TGTGCCAATCAGGGTGTGGCTAATGAAAAACTGTTTTTT.

This clonotype was seen repeatedly, ten times or more. The CDR3 here is CASSQDLTDLWFMNTEAFF. CDR3 nucleotides: TGTGCCAGCAGCCAAGACCTGACGGACCTCTGGTTCATGAACACTGAAGCTTTCTTT. This rearrangement joins TRBV3-1 to TRBJ1-1; D not resolved. This CDR3 has 19 amino acids. Germline values: CDR1 LGHDT, CDR2 YNNKEL (reference sequence). The V end lost 0 bases, the J end lost 0 bases, and 20 bases lay between the germline ends.

Ten or more counts support this clonotype. This rearrangement joins TRBV4-3 to TRBJ1-1; TRBD1 is a possible D gene (6 bases). Germline V CDR1 and CDR2: LGHNA, YSLEER. The CDR3 consists of 14 residues. V was trimmed by 3 bases and J by 3 bases, leaving 11 bases between them. This CDR3 is CASSQQGFDTEAFF. DNA of the CDR3: TGCGCCAGCAGCCAGCAGGGGTTTGACACTGAAGCTTTCTTT.

This clonotype turned up a few times. The chain joins TRBV10-3 to TRBJ2-3; the match to TRBD2 covers 13 bases. This CDR3 region has 15 residues. V was pared by 4 bases and J by 6 bases, with 4 bases of the junction left unmatched. Germline CDR1 is ENHRY and CDR2 is SYGVKD. CDR3 DNA: TGTGCCATCAGTGGACTAGCGGGGGGAGCGGATACGCAGTATTTT. Its translation is CAISGLAGGADTQYF.

This clonotype was detected only a few times. The V gene is TRBV27, the J gene TRBJ1-2; the D is unclear. CDR1 is MNHEY, CDR2 SMNVEV, per germline (reference sequence). CDR3 length equals 13 residues. V was cut by 1 base and J by 7 bases, with 10 bases left in between. The CDR3 loop is CASSLYAGSGYTF. For the CDR3, the DNA is TGTGCCAGCAGTTTATATGCGGGCTCTGGCTACACCTTC.

This clonotype was recorded a few times. The CDR3 DNA reads TGCAGTGCTAGAGATCTAGGTAGCGGGGGGCAATACAATGAGCAGTTCTTC. Protein product: CSARDLGSGGQYNEQFF. The rearrangement joins TRBV20-1 to TRBJ2-1; 10 bases match TRBD2. Germline V gene data show CDR1 as DFQATT and CDR2 as SNEGSKA (reference sequence). Germline trimming cut 0 bases from V and 4 bases from J; bases unmatched to any gene: 9. The CDR3 has 17 amino acids.